The 22 T cell receptor beta chains below all came from one sample that was sequenced in a study of CD8 T cells in ankylosing spondylitis. MiXCR, applied by TCRdb to the 5' RACE reads, yields one record per CDR3 protein. The table includes under 250,000 distinct CDR3 sequences, more than 25% detected once. Sample: blood, either unsorted or a sorted T cell fraction (not recorded which). The receptors shown here come from a male donor with ankylosing spondylitis or in good health (not recorded which).

This clonotype was seen at least ten times. The rearrangement uses TRBV5-5 and TRBJ2-7; no reliable D call. The V end lost 0 bases, the J end lost 2 bases, and 15 bases lay between the germline ends. Germline assignment: CDR1 SGHKS and CDR2 YYEKEE (reference sequence). This CDR3 is built from 16 residues. The CDR3 DNA follows: TGTGCCAGCAGCTTGGCGCTTAGTACGACCCCCTACGAGCAGTACTTC. It is translated as CASSLALSTTPYEQYF.

The V gene is TRBV20-1, the J gene TRBJ2-3; 12 nucleotides align to TRBD1. In germline, CDR1 is DFQATT, CDR2 SNEGSKA (reference sequence). Germline trimming cut 0 bases from V and 6 bases from J; bases unmatched to any gene: 7. This CDR3 region has 16 residues. Here the CDR3 DNA reads TGCAGTGCTAGAGAAAGAGGGACAGGGGGCTTCGATACGCAGTATTTT. Protein product: CSARERGTGGFDTQYF.

Only a few counts were recorded for this clonotype. V gene TRBV12-3 or TRBV12-4 combines with J gene TRBJ2-7; TRBD1 agrees at 7 bases. V dropped 6 bases and J dropped 2; count of bases not matched to a gene: 7. The CDR3 loop spans 14 amino acids. The CDR3 region is CASSPRQGPYEQYF. Here the CDR3 DNA reads TGTGCCAGCAGCCCCCGACAGGGTCCCTACGAGCAGTACTTC.

The chain has TRBV5-1 and TRBJ2-2; TRBD2 aligns across 8 bases. CDR3 size: 16 residues. CDR1 and CDR2 from the germline V gene are SGHRS and YFSETQ. V was clipped by 1 base and J by 4 bases; unmatched bases: 6. The CDR3 coding sequence is TGCGCCAGCAGCTTGACCAGCGGGAGCCGCACCGGGGAGCTGTTTTTT. Translating it yields CASSLTSGSRTGELFF.

Regarding this clonotype: A much larger clone differs from this one at a single base, so this may be a read error. The rearrangement joins TRBV20-1 to TRBJ2-1, with a tentative D call TRBD2 (5 bases). The CDR3 is 14 amino acids. Germline V lookup: CDR1 DFQATT, CDR2 SNEGSKA (reference sequence). Between the trimmed V and J ends, which lost 7 bases and 8 bases, there was a span of 21 bases. The CDR3 DNA reads TGCAGTGTCGTCGTGAGGGCCGTGTCCTATGAGCAGTTCTTC. It encodes CSVVVRAVSYEQFF.

The table lists this clonotype with a count of one. At one of its ends the junction is not consistent with the germline gene, which may arise from a read error. V usage is TRBV7-7 and J usage is TRBJ2-3; D call uncertain. The CDR3 spans 14 residues. Germline CDR1 and CDR2: SSHAT and FNYEAQ (reference sequence). The CDR3 loop is CASSLRDFTDTQYF. CDR3 DNA sequence: TGTGCTAGCAGCTTGAGAGATTTCACAGATACGCAGTATTTT.

This clonotype was found a few times. V is TRBV7-3 and J is TRBJ2-1; D call uncertain. There are 14 residues in the CDR3. The ends were cut back, 2 bases at V and 1 base at J, with 6 bases in the middle. Germline V gives CDR1 SGHTA, CDR2 FQGTGA. This chain's CDR3 is CASSLGSSYNEQFF. The CDR3 nucleotides read TGTGCCAGCAGCTTAGGGTCGTCCTACAATGAGCAGTTCTTC.

This clonotype was picked up many times. The chain employs TRBV11-2 and TRBJ1-1, with D perhaps TRBD1 (6 bases). The CDR3 totals 14 residues. Germline V CDR1 and CDR2: SGHAT, FQNNGV. V was clipped by 4 bases and J by 3 bases, with 12 bases between them. CDR3 region: CASSSQGWDTEAFF. The DNA for the CDR3 is TGTGCCAGCAGCTCGCAGGGGTGGGACACTGAAGCTTTCTTT. Combining the CDR3 with reference TRBV11-2 and TRBJ1-1 gives the whole variable domain EAGVAQSPRYKIIEKRQSVAFWCNPISGHATLYWYQQILGQGPKLLIQFQNNGVVDDSQLPKDRFSAERLKGVDSTLKIQPAKLEDSAVYLCASSSQGWDTEAFFGQGTRLTVV.

This clonotype showed up just a few times. V usage is TRBV20-1 and J usage is TRBJ2-7, with TRBD2 matching over 9 bases. The CDR3 extends over 14 amino acids. Trimming at V came to 3 bases and at J to 2 bases, leaving 5 bases not matched to a gene. CDR1 and CDR2 (germline): DFQATT, SNEGSKA (reference sequence). CDR3 in DNA: TGCAGTGCTAGTTCAAGCGGGAGGACCTACGAGCAGTACTTC. Translating it yields CSASSSGRTYEQYF.

This clonotype occurred many times. V usage is TRBV29-1 and J usage is TRBJ2-7; D call uncertain. Trimming removed 4 bases from V and 2 bases from J, with 9 bases in between. The CDR3 loop spans 12 amino acids. Germline V gene sequence: CDR1 SQVTM, CDR2 ANQGSEA. CDR3 DNA sequence: TGCAGCGTTGGAATGATGACCTACGAGCAGTACTTC. This sequence encodes CSVGMMTYEQYF.

This clonotype has a count of ten or more. The chain's CDR3 is CASSLGTSGTDTQYF. The CDR3 DNA follows: TGTGCCAGCAGTCTAGGGACTAGCGGGACAGATACGCAGTATTTT. The genes are TRBV12-3 or TRBV12-4 and TRBJ2-3; 12 bases align to TRBD2. The CDR3 length is 15 residues. V shed 5 bases and J 3 bases; nucleotides not matched to a gene: 3.

In this sample, this clonotype turned up many times. The rearrangement joins TRBV29-1 to TRBJ2-2, with D maybe TRBD2 (7 bases). There are 15 residues in the CDR3. The germline gives CDR1 SQVTM, CDR2 ANQGSEA. Trimming removed 5 bases at V and 2 bases at J, with 15 bases between. CDR3 sequence: CSVFGGGANTGELFF. DNA for the CDR3: TGCAGCGTTTTTGGTGGGGGGGCCAACACCGGGGAGCTGTTTTTT.

This clonotype was detected ten times or more. The chain couples TRBV5-1 to TRBJ2-1; possible D gene TRBD1, 6 bases. Trimming took off 2 bases at V and 9 bases at J, with 9 bases between the two ends. This CDR3 has 12 residues. Germline values: CDR1 SGHRS, CDR2 YFSETQ. CDR3 amino acids: CASSLQGVEQFF. The CDR3 DNA is TGCGCCAGCAGCTTACAGGGCGTTGAGCAGTTCTTC.

This clonotype has ten or more counts. The chain links TRBV7-2 to TRBJ2-2; D remains ambiguous. The germline gives CDR1 SGHTA, CDR2 FQGNSA. Trimming shortened V by 5 bases and J by 0 bases, and 10 bases separated the two germline ends. The CDR3 has 15 amino acids. CDR3 nucleotides: TGTGCCAGCAGCCAGATGTCCACGAACACCGGGGAGCTGTTTTTT. Translation gives CASSQMSTNTGELFF.

This clonotype was counted a single time. The chain is built from TRBV9 and TRBJ2-5; 7 nucleotides align to TRBD2. The CDR3 spans 14 residues. Germline CDR1 and CDR2: SGDLS and YYNGEE. V was pared by 2 bases and J by 5 bases, with 6 bases of the junction left unmatched. The CDR3 DNA is TGTGCCAGCAGCGTCGCGGGAGAGGGTGAGACCCAGTACTTC. It specifies CASSVAGEGETQYF.

In this sample, this clonotype turned up a few times. The rearrangement links TRBV3-1 to TRBJ2-2, with D hard to call. With 2 bases removed from V and 1 base from J, the gap between germline ends came to 11 bases. There are 16 residues in the CDR3. Germline V CDR1 and CDR2: LGHDT, YNNKEL (reference sequence). The CDR3 here is CASSQRRVKNTGELFF. CDR3 nucleotide sequence: TGTGCCAGCAGCCAACGACGGGTTAAGAACACCGGGGAGCTGTTTTTT.

This clonotype turned up a few times. The chain is built from TRBV20-1 and TRBJ2-7; a weak D match, TRBD1 (5 bases). This CDR3 is 12 amino acids long. Germline V gene lookup returns CDR1 DFQATT and CDR2 SNEGSKA (reference sequence). V shed 5 bases and J shed 3 bases, with 11 bases lying between them. In DNA, the CDR3 is TGCAGTGCTCCGGACAAGAACTACGAGCAGTACTTC. Its translation: CSAPDKNYEQYF.

V usage is TRBV25-1 and J usage is TRBJ2-7; 10 bases align to TRBD1. This CDR3 has 15 amino acids. The germline CDR1 and CDR2 sequences are MGHDK and SYGVNS. Trimming cost V 7 bases and J 5 bases; bases outside gene matches: 11. Here the CDR3 reads CASNDRDRGVHEQYF. Written as DNA, the CDR3 is TGTGCCAGCAACGACCGGGACAGGGGTGTCCACGAGCAGTACTTC.

The chain carries TRBV29-1 and TRBJ2-7; D is unresolved. Germline V gives CDR1 SQVTM, CDR2 ANQGSEA. The CDR3 sequence is 13 residues long. The V end lost 4 bases, the J end lost 0 bases, and 10 bases lay between the germline ends. CDR3 region: CSVVDGSSYEQYF. The CDR3 DNA is TGCAGCGTTGTCGACGGCAGCTCCTACGAGCAGTACTTC.

The rearrangement joins TRBV5-1 to TRBJ1-5; 11 nucleotides agree with TRBD1. From germline, CDR1 is SGHRS and CDR2 YFSETQ. The CDR3 spans 19 residues. V was pared by 1 base and J by 0 bases, with 9 bases of the junction left unmatched. The CDR3 is CASSLIGTGGTVSNQPQHF. The DNA for the CDR3 is TGCGCCAGCAGCTTGATCGGGACAGGGGGGACCGTTAGCAATCAGCCCCAGCATTTT.

J is TRBJ2-1 and V is TRBV10-3; 7 nucleotides line up with TRBD2. V gave up 4 bases and J gave up 6 bases; unmatched junction bases: 15. The CDR3 extends over 17 amino acids. The V gene's germline CDR1 is ENHRY and CDR2 SYGVKD. The CDR3 nucleotides are TGTGCCATCAGTGGCGGTGGTCGCGGGGGTAGTGGCAATGAGCAGTTCTTC. Protein product: CAISGGGRGGSGNEQFF.

This sequence joins TRBV7-2 and TRBJ2-3; TRBD2 matches at 9 bases. From germline, CDR1 is SGHTA and CDR2 FQGNSA. Unmatched junction bases numbered 7, after V lost 5 bases and J lost 7 bases. The CDR3 covers 14 residues. CDR3 in DNA: TGTGCCAGCAGCCTGAGGACTAGCGCCAATACGCAGTATTTT. It is translated as CASSLRTSANTQYF.